These 13 T cell receptor beta chains came from one sample sequenced in a study of metastatic and nonmetastatic thyroid tumors. TCRdb recomputed clones from the PCR reads via MiXCR. Of 7,000 to 8,500 clones listed, 24% are singletons. Each patient came to thyroid surgery without any prior treatment (of any kind). The sample taken for sequencing was tumor tissue. Receptors were obtained from a female donor with papillary thyroid cancer or a benign thyroid nodule (not recorded which). Some clones in this sample may be carry-over from other donors' samples.

This clone was seen more than once but under ten times. This chain links TRBV6-5 with TRBJ2-7, with a tentative D call TRBD1 (6 bases). The germline V gene has CDR1 MNHEY and CDR2 SVGAGI. This CDR3 has 14 residues. Trimming stripped 6 bases from V and 6 bases from J, with 18 bases between. CDR3: CASSLGQGLTEQYF. DNA for the CDR3: TGTGCCAGCAGCTTAGGTCAGGGGTTAACCGAGCAGTACTTC.

This chain connects TRBV7-8 to TRBJ2-6, with 10 bases aligning to TRBD1. CDR3 length: 17 amino acids. With V trimmed by 2 bases and J by 2 bases, 3 bases remained unmatched. From germline, CDR1 is SGHVS and CDR2 FQNEAQ. The CDR3 nucleotides read TGTGCCAGCAGCTTAATGGGGACAGGGGCTGGGGCCAACGTCCTGACTTTC. Protein: CASSLMGTGAGANVLTF. Full variable domain (remainder filled in from reference TRBV7-8 and TRBJ2-6): GAGVSQSPRYKVAKRGQDVALRCDPISGHVSLFWYQQALGQGPEFLTYFQNEAQLDKSGLPSDRFFAERPEGSVSTLKIQRTQQEDSAVYLCASSLMGTGAGANVLTFGAGSRLTVL.

The rearrangement uses TRBV7-2 and TRBJ2-7; tentative D call: TRBD2 (7 bases). CDR1 and CDR2 (germline): SGHTA, FQGNSA. The CDR3 is made up of 15 amino acids. V was cut by 1 base and J by 2 bases, with 12 bases left in between. In nucleotides, the CDR3 is TGTGCCAGCAGCTTAGGGGGGGGCCCCACCTACGAGCAGTACTTC. Translated: CASSLGGGPTYEQYF.

The rearrangement joins TRBV25-1 to TRBJ2-1; TRBD1 agrees at 7 bases. This CDR3 is 16 amino acids long. The germline V gene encodes CDR1 MGHDK and CDR2 SYGVNS. V lost 5 bases to trimming and J lost 8 bases; unmatched junction nucleotides: 15. Here the CDR3 reads CASSPPYRGNPDEQFF. CDR3 nucleotide sequence: TGTGCCAGCAGTCCCCCATACAGGGGTAACCCGGATGAGCAGTTCTTC.

This clone was recorded at least ten times. The CDR3 nucleotides are TGTGCCACCAGTTCTGGAGCTGGGGGCGGGGCCCAGTACTTC. This sequence encodes CATSSGAGGGAQYF. V and J are TRBV24-1 and TRBJ2-5; perhaps D is TRBD1 or TRBD2 (6 bases each). Trimming took off 6 bases at V and 9 bases at J, with 19 bases between the two ends. Germline V lookup: CDR1 KGHDR, CDR2 SFDVKD. This CDR3 is built from 14 residues.

As concerns this clone: A junction end diverges from the germline sequence, so it may reflect a read error. V gene TRBV11-2 combines with J gene TRBJ2-3, with D unresolved. Looked up from germline, CDR1 is SGHAT and CDR2 is FQNNGV. The length of the CDR3 is 15 residues. The CDR3 is CASRPPGQPFYTQYF. In DNA, the CDR3 is TGTGCCAGCAGACCGCCGGGTCAGCCCTTTTATACGCAATATTTT.

A word on this clone: A read error may account for a junction end that differs from germline. Other DNA sequences from this sample encode an identical CDR3 as well. This chain connects TRBV20-1 to TRBJ1-1; D is unclear. This CDR3 comprises 11 residues. CDR1 is DFQATT, CDR2 SNEGSKA, per germline (reference sequence). CDR3 nucleotides: TGCAGTGCTGACACTACCGTCGAAGCTTTATTT. This gives the protein CSADTTVEALF.

Many counts were recorded for this clone. The chain carries TRBV18 and TRBJ2-5; D ambiguous. Trimming cost V 3 bases and J 5 bases, with 13 bases left between them. Germline CDR1 and CDR2: KGHSH and LQKENI. The CDR3 sequence is 14 residues long. Here the CDR3 DNA reads TGTGCCAGCTCACCGCATAAAGGGTACGAGACCCAGTACTTC. Translating it yields CASSPHKGYETQYF.

The V call is TRBV7-2, the J call TRBJ2-1, with no clear D. Trimming left V 8 bases short and J 0 bases short, with 8 bases between. CDR3 length: 13 amino acids. Germline values: CDR1 SGHTA, CDR2 FQGNSA. CDR3 nucleotides: TGTGCCAGCCGGCGCAGCTCCTACAATGAGCAGTTCTTC. Its translation: CASRRSSYNEQFF.

By share of the sample, this clone is medium-sized. The J gene is TRBJ1-2, the V gene TRBV30, with 8 nucleotides matching TRBD1. V lost 3 bases and J lost 6; bases outside the gene matches: 6. The CDR3 runs to 13 residues. CDR1 and CDR2 (germline): GTSNPN, SVGIG (reference sequence). CDR3 sequence reads: CAWSNTGGNGYTF. CDR3 DNA: TGTGCCTGGAGCAATACAGGGGGAAATGGCTACACCTTC.

The chain combines TRBV20-1 with TRBJ2-2; a possible D gene is TRBD1 (5 bases). Trimming took off 6 bases at V and 7 bases at J, with 24 bases between the two ends. The germline gives CDR1 DFQATT, CDR2 SNEGSKA (reference sequence). The CDR3 length is 16 residues. This chain's CDR3 is CSAPLLRSGRFGELFF. The CDR3 bases are TGCAGTGCCCCGCTCCTGAGGTCAGGGCGCTTCGGGGAGCTGTTTTTT.

This chain links TRBV2 with TRBJ1-2, with D possibly matching TRBD1 (5 bases). CDR1 is SNHLY, CDR2 FYNNEI, per germline. The CDR3 has 19 residues. Trimming removed 3 bases at V and 0 bases at J, with 23 bases between. The CDR3 reads CASSERGVRTDFPNYGYTF. The CDR3 DNA reads as TGTGCCAGCAGTGAGCGGGGGGTGCGGACCGACTTCCCTAACTATGGCTACACCTTC.

By proportion, this clone is medium-sized (0.01 to 0.1%). The CDR3 DNA reads TGTGCCAGCAGTTTAGGAGGGGCGGGCGGCTACACCTTC. This sequence encodes CASSLGGAGGYTF. The chain links TRBV12-3 or TRBV12-4 to TRBJ1-2, with D maybe TRBD1 (5 bases). Trimming shortened V by 1 base and J by 8 bases, and 11 bases separated the two germline ends. There are 13 residues in the CDR3.